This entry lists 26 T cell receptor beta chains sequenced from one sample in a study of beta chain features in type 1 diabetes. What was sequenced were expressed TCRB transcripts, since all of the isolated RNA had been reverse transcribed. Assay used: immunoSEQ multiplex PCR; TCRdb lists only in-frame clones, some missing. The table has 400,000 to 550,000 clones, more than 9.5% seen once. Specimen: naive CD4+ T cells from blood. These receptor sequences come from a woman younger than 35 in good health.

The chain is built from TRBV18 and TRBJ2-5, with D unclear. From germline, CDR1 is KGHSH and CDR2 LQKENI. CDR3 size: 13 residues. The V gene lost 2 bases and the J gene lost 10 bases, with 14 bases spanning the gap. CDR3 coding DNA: TGTGCCAGCTCACCAGTGACCCGCGCGCTCCAGTACTTC. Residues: CASSPVTRALQYF.

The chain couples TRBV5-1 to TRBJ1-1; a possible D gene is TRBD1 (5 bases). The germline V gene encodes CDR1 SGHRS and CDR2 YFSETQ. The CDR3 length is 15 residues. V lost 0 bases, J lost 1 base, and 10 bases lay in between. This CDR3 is CASSLVPGTNTEAFF. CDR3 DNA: TGCGCCAGCAGCTTGGTTCCAGGGACGAACACTGAAGCTTTCTTT.

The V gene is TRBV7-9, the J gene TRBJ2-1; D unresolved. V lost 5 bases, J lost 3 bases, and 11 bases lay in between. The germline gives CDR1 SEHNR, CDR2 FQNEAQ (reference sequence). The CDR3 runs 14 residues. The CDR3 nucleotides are TGTGCCAGCAGCCGCACGGATGACTACAATGAGCAGTTCTTC. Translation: CASSRTDDYNEQFF.

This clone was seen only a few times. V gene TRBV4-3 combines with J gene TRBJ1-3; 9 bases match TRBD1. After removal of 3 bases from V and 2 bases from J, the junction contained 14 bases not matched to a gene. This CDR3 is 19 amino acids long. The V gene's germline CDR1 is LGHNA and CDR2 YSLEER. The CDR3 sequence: CASSQAVLITGGPGNTIYF. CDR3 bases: TGCGCCAGCAGCCAGGCCGTGCTGATCACAGGGGGCCCTGGAAACACCATATATTTT.

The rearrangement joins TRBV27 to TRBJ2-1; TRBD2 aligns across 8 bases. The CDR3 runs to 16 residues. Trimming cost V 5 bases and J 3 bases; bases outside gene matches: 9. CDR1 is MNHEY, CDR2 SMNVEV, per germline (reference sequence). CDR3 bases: TGTGCCAGCAGTGCACCGGGACTAGGGAACTACAATGAGCAGTTCTTC. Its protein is CASSAPGLGNYNEQFF.

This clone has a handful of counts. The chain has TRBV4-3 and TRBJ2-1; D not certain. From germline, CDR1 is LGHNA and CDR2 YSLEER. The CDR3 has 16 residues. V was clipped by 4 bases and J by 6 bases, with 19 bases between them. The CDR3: CASSRLLVDGFNEQFF. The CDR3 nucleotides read TGCGCCAGCAGCCGGCTTTTGGTTGATGGGTTCAATGAGCAGTTCTTC.

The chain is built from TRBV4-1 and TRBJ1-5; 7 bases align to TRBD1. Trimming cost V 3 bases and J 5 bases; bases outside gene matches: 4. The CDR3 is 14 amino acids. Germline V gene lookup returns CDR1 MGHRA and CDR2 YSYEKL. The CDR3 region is CASSQVQGDQPQHF. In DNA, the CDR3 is TGCGCCAGCAGCCAGGTCCAGGGGGATCAGCCCCAGCATTTT.

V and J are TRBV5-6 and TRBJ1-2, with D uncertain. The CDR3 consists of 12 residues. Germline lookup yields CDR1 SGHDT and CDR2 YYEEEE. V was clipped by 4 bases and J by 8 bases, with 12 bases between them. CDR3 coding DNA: TGTGCCAGCAGCACCCTAGGTGGAGGCTACACCTTC. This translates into CASSTLGGGYTF.

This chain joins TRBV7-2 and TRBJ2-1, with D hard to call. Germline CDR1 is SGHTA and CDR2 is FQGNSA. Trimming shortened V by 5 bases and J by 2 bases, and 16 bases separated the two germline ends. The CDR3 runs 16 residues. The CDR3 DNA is TGTGCCAGCAGCCCCCGCCGTTCGAGCACCTACAATGAGCAGTTCTTC. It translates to CASSPRRSSTYNEQFF.

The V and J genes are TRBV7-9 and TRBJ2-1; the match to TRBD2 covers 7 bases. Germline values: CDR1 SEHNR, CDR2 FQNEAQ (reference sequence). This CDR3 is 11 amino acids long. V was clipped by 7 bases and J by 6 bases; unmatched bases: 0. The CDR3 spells CASTGGNEQFF. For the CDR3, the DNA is TGTGCCAGCACGGGGGGCAATGAGCAGTTCTTC.

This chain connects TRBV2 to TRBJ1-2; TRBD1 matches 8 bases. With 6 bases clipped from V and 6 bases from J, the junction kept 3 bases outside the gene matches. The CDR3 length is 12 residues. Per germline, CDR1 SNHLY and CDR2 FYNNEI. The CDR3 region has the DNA TGTGCCAGCAGCCTGGACAGGGATGGCTACACCTTC. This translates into CASSLDRDGYTF.

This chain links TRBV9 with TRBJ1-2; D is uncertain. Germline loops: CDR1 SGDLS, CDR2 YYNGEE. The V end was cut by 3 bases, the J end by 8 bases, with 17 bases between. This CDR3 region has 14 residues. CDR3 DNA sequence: TGTGCCAGCAGCGGCGCCGAGGGTACGCAAGGCTACACCTTC. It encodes CASSGAEGTQGYTF.

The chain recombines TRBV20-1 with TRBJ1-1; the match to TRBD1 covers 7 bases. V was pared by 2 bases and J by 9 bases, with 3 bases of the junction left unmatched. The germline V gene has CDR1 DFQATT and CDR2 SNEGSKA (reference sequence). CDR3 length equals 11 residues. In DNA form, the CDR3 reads TGCAGTGCTAGACAGGGGGGGCAAGCTTTCTTT. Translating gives CSARQGGQAFF.

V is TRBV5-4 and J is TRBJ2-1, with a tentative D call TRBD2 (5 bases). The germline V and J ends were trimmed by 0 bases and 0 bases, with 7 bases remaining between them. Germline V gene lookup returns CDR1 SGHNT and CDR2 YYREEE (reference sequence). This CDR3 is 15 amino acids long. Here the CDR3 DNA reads TGTGCCAGCAGCTTGGCGGGGAACTCCTACAATGAGCAGTTCTTC. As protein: CASSLAGNSYNEQFF.

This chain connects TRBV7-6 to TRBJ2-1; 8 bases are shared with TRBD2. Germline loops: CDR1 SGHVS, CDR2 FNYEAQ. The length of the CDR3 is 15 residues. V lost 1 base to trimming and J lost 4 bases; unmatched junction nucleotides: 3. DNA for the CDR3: TGTGCCAGCAGCTTAGTAACTAGCGGATACAATGAGCAGTTCTTC. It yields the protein CASSLVTSGYNEQFF.

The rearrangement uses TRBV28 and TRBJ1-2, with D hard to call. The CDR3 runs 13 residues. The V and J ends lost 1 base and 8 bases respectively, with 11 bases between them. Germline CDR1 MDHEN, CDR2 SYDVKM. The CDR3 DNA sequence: TGTGCCAGCAGTTTATCGAGGTTTCAGGGCTACACCTTC. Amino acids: CASSLSRFQGYTF.

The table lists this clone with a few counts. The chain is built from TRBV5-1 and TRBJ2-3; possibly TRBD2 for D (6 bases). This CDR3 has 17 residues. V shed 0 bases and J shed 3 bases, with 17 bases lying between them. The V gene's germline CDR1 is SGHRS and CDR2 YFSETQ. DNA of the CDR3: TGCGCCAGCAGCTTGGCCGTTACGGGAGCCGGGACAGATACGCAGTATTTT. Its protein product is CASSLAVTGAGTDTQYF.

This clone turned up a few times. The CDR3 coding sequence is TGTGCCAGCAGCATACGGACAGGGCAGTACGAGCAGTACTTC. It translates to CASSIRTGQYEQYF. The chain employs TRBV7-9 and TRBJ2-7, with 8 bases identical to TRBD1. The V gene's germline CDR1 is SEHNR and CDR2 FQNEAQ (reference sequence). J lost 4 bases, V lost 5 bases, and 7 bases had no gene match. The CDR3 runs 14 residues.

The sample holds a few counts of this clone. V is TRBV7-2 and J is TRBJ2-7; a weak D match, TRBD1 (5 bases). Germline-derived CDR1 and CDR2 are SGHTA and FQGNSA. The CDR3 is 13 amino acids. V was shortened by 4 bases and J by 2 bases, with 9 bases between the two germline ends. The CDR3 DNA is TGTGCCAGCAGCTCACGACAGACCTACGAGCAGTACGTC. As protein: CASSSRQTYEQYV.

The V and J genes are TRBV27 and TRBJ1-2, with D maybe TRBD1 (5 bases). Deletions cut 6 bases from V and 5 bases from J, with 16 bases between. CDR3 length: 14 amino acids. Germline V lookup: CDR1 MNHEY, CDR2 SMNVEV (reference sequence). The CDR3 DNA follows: TGTGCCAGCAGACGAACCGGGACGGTGTATGGCTACACCTTC. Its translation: CASRRTGTVYGYTF.

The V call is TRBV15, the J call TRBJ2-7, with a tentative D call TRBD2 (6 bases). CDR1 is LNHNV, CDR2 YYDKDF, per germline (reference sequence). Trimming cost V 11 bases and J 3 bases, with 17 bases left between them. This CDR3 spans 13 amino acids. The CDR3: CAVRRDGGYEQYF. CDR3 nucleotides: TGTGCCGTTCGGAGGGACGGAGGCTACGAGCAGTACTTC.

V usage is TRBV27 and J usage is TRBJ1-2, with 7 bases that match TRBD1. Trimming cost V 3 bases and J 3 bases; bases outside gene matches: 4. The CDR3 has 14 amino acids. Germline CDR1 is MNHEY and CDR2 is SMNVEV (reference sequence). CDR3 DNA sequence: TGTGCCAGCAGTTTGAGGGGGCGAGACTATGGCTACACCTTC. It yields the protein CASSLRGRDYGYTF.

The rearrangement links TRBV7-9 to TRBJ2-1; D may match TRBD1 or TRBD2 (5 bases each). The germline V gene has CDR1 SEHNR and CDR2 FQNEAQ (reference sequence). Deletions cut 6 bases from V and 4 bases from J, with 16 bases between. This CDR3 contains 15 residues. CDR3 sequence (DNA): TGTGCCAGCAGTACACCCGGGACGGCATACAATGAGCAGTTCTTC. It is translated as CASSTPGTAYNEQFF.

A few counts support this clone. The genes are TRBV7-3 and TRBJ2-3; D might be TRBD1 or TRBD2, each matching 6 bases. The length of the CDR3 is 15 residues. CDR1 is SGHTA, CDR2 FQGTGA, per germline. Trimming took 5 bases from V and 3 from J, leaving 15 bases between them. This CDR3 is CASSPTGAETDTQYF. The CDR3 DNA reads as TGTGCCAGCAGCCCGACGGGGGCAGAGACAGATACGCAGTATTTT.

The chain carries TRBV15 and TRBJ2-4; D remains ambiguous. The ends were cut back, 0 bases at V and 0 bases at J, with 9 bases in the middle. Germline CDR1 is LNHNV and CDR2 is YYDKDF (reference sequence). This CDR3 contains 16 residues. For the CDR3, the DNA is TGTGCCACCAGCAGAGAGCGGAGTTTAGCCAAAAACATTCAGTACTTC. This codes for CATSRERSLAKNIQYF.

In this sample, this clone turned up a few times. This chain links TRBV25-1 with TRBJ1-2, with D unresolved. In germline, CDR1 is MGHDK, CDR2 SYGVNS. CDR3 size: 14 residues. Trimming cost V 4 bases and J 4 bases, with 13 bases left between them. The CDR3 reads CASSGEGEGYGYTF. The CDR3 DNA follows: TGTGCCAGCAGTGGCGAGGGAGAGGGCTATGGCTACACCTTC.